This T cell receptor beta chain was identified during a study of OX40 agonist ivuxolimab in advanced cancers. Regarding the study in general: Ivuxolimab, which targeted the costimulatory receptor OX40 (CD134), was an agonistic, fully human IgG2 monoclonal antibody. Peripheral TCRbeta sequencing was intended to test whether TCR sequence diversity was altered and clonal T-cell expansion was caused by ivuxolimab. Of the approximately 54 patients in dose escalation, around 20 had hepatocellular carcinoma, approximately 15 had melanoma, 9 had renal cell carcinoma and 9 had head and neck cancer. In the dose-escalation cohort, 82.7% of patients were male, and the mean age was roughly 60 years, with a range of roughly 20 to 85. Intravenous ivuxolimab was administered to patients every 2 weeks at six dose levels: 0.01, 0.1, 0.3, 1.5, 3 and 10 mg/kg. Prior anti-PD-1, anti-PD-L1 or anti-CTLA-4 therapy was permitted, and checkpoint inhibitors had been received by 40% to 50% of dose-escalation patients. The paper covers the monotherapy dose-escalation part of the phase I ivuxolimab trial, which included N ≈ 57 patients. Partial responses occurred in three dose-escalation patients, of whom one had hepatocellular carcinoma and two had cutaneous melanoma.

The trial excluded patients who had a history of autoimmune disease or were on systemic immunosuppression. Peripheral blood for TCR sequencing was collected from all dose cohorts at baseline, on cycle 4 day 1, and on cycle 7 day 1. The samples were taken from a phase I, first-in-human, multicenter, open-label dose-escalation trial of ivuxolimab. The trial enrolled adults with locally advanced or metastatic head and neck squamous cell, hepatocellular, melanoma or renal cell carcinoma. CD4+ and CD8+ T cells were sorted separately from peripheral blood before TCR sequencing. On this clone: Its target antigen remains unknown. No base quality information exists; no much larger clone differs at one position.

Findings and caveats that apply to the study as a whole: Low levels of normalized T-cell clonal expansion were also shown by some nonresponding patients. In the 0.1-3.0 mg/kg groups, partial responders were among the patients with the lowest normalized peripheral clonal expansion, particularly in CD8+ T cells. On average, CD8+ T cells showed more expanded clones than CD4+ T cells after ivuxolimab. At doses of 0.1 to 3.0 mg/kg, clonal expansion of both CD4+ and CD8+ T cells in blood was seen between baseline and week 6. The antigen specificity of the peripheral T cells that underwent clonal expansion was not determined.

The germline V gene (reference sequence) gives CDR1 as SEHNR and CDR2 as FQNEAQ. The CDR3 has 15 amino acids, counting the end cysteine and phenylalanine. CDR3 DNA only is kept here, 45 bases in frame from base 1. From V the trimming removes 9 bases and from J it removes 2 bases, while the gene matches leave 10 bases of the junction unaccounted for. For sequencing of the TCRbeta CDR3 region, genomic DNA was extracted from the sorted cells. TCRbeta CDR3 regions were sequenced using the immunoSEQ Assay. What TCRdb holds here is the immuneACCESS table cut down to in-frame rearrangements. Part of the clones is not present; checked against another copy, under half of the missing clones reflect an unresolved V gene, and the others are unexplained. Across this sample there are tens of thousands of clones, with 86% seen only once. In total, the top ten clones hold roughly 6% of the sample.

This clonotype was obtained from an adult with an advanced solid tumor such as melanoma, head and neck, liver or kidney cancer. The chain is made from TRBV7-9 and TRBJ2-3, with 8 bases matching TRBD1. The sample here was CD4+ or CD8+ T cells sorted from blood, taken in a trial of the OX40 agonist ivuxolimab. The CDR3 region has the sequence CASLSGQGLTDTQYF. The DNA reads as follows: TGTGCCAGTCTTAGTGGACAGGGTCTCACAGATACGCAGTATTTT.